The clone carrying this T cell receptor beta chain has only one observation. Its antigen is unidentified. The sample comes from a study of shared clonotypes between healthy human individuals. Germline CDR1 is MNHEY and CDR2 is SMNVEV (reference sequence). The CDR3 has 15 amino acids. Trimming shortened V by 3 bases and J by 0 bases, and 11 bases separated the two germline ends. The assay was immunoSEQ multiplex PCR, and TCRdb's table has in-frame clones only and misses some. The sample includes about 2,500,000 clones, roughly 92% of them seen just once. Study results and limitations: Relative to clonotypes present in all four donors, those not shared had lower generation probabilities.

The sequencing sample was made of naive CD4+ T cells sorted from blood. Subset noted: CD45RA+ positively selected. This chain uses TRBV27 with TRBJ1-1, with D possibly being TRBD1 (6 bases). This sequence originates from a man between 18 and 35 years old in good health. The CDR3 region is CASSFGQQMNTEAFF. The CDR3 DNA is TGTGCCAGCAGTTTCGGACAGCAGATGAACACTGAAGCTTTCTTT.